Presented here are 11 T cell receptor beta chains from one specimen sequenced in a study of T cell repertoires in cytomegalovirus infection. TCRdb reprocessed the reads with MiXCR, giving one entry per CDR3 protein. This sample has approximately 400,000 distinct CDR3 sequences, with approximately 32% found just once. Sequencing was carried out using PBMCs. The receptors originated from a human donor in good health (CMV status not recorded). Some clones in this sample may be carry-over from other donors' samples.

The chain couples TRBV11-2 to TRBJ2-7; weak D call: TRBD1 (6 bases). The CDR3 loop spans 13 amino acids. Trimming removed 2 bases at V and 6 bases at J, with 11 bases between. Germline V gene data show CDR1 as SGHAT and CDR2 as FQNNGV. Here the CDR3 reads CASSLHRAAEQYF. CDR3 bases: TGTGCCAGCAGCTTACACAGGGCGGCCGAGCAGTACTTC.

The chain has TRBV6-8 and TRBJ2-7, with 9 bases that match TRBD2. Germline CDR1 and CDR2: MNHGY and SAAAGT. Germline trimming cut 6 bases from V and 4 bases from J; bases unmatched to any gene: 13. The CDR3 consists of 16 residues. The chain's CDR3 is CASSRKGRLADYEQYF. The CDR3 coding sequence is TGTGCCAGCAGCCGTAAAGGCCGACTAGCGGATTACGAGCAGTACTTC.

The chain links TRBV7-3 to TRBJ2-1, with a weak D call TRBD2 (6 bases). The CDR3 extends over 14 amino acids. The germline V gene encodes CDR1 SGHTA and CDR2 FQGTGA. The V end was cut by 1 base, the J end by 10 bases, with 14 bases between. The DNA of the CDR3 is TGTGCCAGCAGCTTAAGCGGGGAGGCCCGGGAGCAGTTCTTC. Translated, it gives CASSLSGEAREQFF.

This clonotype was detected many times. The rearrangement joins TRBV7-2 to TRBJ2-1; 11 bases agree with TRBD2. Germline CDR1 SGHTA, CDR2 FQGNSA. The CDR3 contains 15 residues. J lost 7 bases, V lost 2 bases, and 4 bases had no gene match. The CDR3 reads CASSLRLAGGNEQFF. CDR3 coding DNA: TGTGCCAGCAGCTTACGGCTAGCGGGGGGAAATGAGCAGTTCTTC.

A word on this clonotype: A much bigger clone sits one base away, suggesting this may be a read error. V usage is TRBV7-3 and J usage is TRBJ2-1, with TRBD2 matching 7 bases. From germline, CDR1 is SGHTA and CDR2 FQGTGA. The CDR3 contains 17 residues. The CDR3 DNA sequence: TGTGCCAGAAGCTTAGCCCCCCCGGGGGGCTCCTACAATGAGCAGTTCTTC. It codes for CARSLAPPGGSYNEQFF.

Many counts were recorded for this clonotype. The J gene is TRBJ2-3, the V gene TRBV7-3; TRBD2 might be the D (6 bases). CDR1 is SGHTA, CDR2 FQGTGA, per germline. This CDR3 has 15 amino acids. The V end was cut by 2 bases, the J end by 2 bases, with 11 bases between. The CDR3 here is CASSLRGTFTDTQYF. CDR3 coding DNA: TGTGCCAGCAGCTTACGGGGGACCTTCACAGATACGCAGTATTTT.

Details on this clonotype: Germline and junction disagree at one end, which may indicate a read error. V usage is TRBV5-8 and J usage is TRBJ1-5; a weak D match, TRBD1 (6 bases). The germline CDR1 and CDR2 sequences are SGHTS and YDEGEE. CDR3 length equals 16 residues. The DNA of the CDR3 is TGTGCCAGCAGCTTGGATTTAGGACAGCTTTATCAGCCCCAGAATTTT. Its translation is CASSLDLGQLYQPQNF.

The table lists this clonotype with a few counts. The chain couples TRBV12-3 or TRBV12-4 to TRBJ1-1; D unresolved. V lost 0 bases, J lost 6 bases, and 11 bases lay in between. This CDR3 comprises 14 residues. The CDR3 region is CASSLAGGVSEAFF. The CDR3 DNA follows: TGTGCCAGCAGTTTAGCGGGCGGGGTTTCTGAAGCTTTCTTT.

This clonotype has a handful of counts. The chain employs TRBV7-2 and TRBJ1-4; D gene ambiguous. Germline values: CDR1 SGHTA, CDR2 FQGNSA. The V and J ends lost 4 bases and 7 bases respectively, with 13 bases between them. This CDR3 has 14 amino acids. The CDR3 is CASSSDVSSEKLFF. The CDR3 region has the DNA TGTGCCAGCAGCTCGGACGTTTCAAGTGAAAAACTGTTTTTT.

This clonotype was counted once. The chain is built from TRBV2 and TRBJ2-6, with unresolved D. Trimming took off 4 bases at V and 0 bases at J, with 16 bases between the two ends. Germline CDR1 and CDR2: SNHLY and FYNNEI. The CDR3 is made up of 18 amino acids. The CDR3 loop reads CASSVKGKRSSGANVLTF. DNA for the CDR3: TGTGCCAGCAGTGTGAAAGGGAAAAGAAGCTCTGGGGCCAACGTCCTGACTTTC.

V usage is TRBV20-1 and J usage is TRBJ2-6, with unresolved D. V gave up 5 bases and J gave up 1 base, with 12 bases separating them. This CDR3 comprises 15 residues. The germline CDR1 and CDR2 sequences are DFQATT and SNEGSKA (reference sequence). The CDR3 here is CSAREIGSGANVLTF. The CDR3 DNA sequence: TGCAGTGCTCGCGAAATCGGATCTGGGGCCAACGTCCTGACTTTC.